The 13 T cell receptor beta chains below all came from one sample that was sequenced in a study of CD8+ T cells in alopecia areata. As to treatment: oral pan-JAK inhibitor, 5-10 mg twice daily. Investigators isolated RNA and reverse transcribed it into cDNA to act as the sequencing template. Profiled with immunoSEQ multiplex PCR; TCRdb holds only in-frame clones, not every one. The sample contains about 220,000 clones, approximately 57% of which appear only once. The specimen comprised CD4+ T cells sorted from blood, sampled at week 4, from a patient treated with tofacitinib. The receptors derive from a human donor with alopecia areata.

The chain is built from TRBV5-4 and TRBJ1-6; D uncertain. From germline, CDR1 is SGHNT and CDR2 YYREEE (reference sequence). Trimming took 0 bases from V and 7 from J, leaving 11 bases between them. This CDR3 region has 15 residues. In nucleotides, the CDR3 is TGTGCCAGCAGCTTGGCCGGGCGGCAAAATTCACCCCTCCACTTT. Amino acids: CASSLAGRQNSPLHF.

V is TRBV5-1 and J is TRBJ2-7, with 8 bases matching TRBD2. The CDR3 is 16 amino acids. Germline V gives CDR1 SGHRS, CDR2 YFSETQ. V was clipped by 4 bases and J by 6 bases; unmatched bases: 15. CDR3 amino acids: CASSPNPGLVSGEQYF. CDR3 bases: TGCGCCAGCAGCCCTAATCCGGGACTAGTGTCGGGCGAGCAGTACTTC.

In this sample, this clone turned up a few times. V usage is TRBV5-6 and J usage is TRBJ2-1; D possibly corresponds to TRBD2 (6 bases). V was clipped by 7 bases and J by 4 bases, with 21 bases between them. Germline CDR1 SGHDT, CDR2 YYEEEE. The CDR3 extends over 16 amino acids. CDR3 amino acids: CASYGTGETTYNEQFF. The CDR3 DNA is TGTGCCAGCTACGGGACGGGGGAAACCACTTACAATGAGCAGTTCTTC.

This chain links TRBV30 with TRBJ1-5; D may be TRBD1 (5 bases). Trimming took off 2 bases at V and 4 bases at J, with 9 bases between the two ends. CDR1 is GTSNPN and CDR2 is SVGIG in the germline V gene (reference sequence). There are 13 residues in the CDR3. As DNA, the CDR3 is TGTGCCTGGAGTTTGGCAGGGAATCAGCCCCAGCATTTT. Amino acids: CAWSLAGNQPQHF.

The J gene is TRBJ2-7, the V gene TRBV29-1; a possible D gene is TRBD2 (6 bases). Trimming left V 2 bases short and J 2 bases short, with 13 bases between. The V gene's germline CDR1 is SQVTM and CDR2 ANQGSEA. The CDR3 has 14 amino acids. The CDR3 protein is CSVETAGWTYEQYF. The CDR3 DNA reads as TGCAGCGTTGAAACCGCGGGGTGGACCTACGAGCAGTACTTC.

This clone appeared a few times. The chain employs TRBV30 and TRBJ1-1, with D unresolved. Trimming shortened V by 3 bases and J by 3 bases, and 11 bases separated the two germline ends. The CDR3 covers 13 residues. The germline V gene has CDR1 GTSNPN and CDR2 SVGIG (reference sequence). The CDR3 nucleotides are TGTGCCTGGAGAATAGATATGGACACTGAAGCTTTCTTT. Encoded protein: CAWRIDMDTEAFF. The variable domain in full, completed from reference TRBV30 and TRBJ1-1, reads SQTIHQWPATLVQPVGSPLSLECTVEGTSNPNLYWYRQAAGRGLQLLFYSVGIGQISSEVPQNLSASRPQDRQFILSSKKLLLSDSGFYLCAWRIDMDTEAFFGQGTRLTVV.

The count of this clone is one. The rearrangement uses TRBV2 and TRBJ1-6; 8 bases fit TRBD1. CDR3 length: 16 residues. The J segment lost 12 bases and the V segment lost 2 bases, leaving 12 bases of the junction unmatched. Germline CDR1 SNHLY, CDR2 FYNNEI. CDR3 sequence: CASSEIPGQVAGPLHF. In nucleotides, the CDR3 is TGTGCCAGCAGTGAAATCCCGGGACAGGTCGCGGGACCCCTCCACTTT.

This chain connects TRBV7-9 to TRBJ1-5; the D gene is possibly TRBD1 (5 bases). CDR3 size: 15 residues. Per germline, CDR1 SEHNR and CDR2 FQNEAQ (reference sequence). Trimming took off 4 bases at V and 4 bases at J, with 14 bases between the two ends. CDR3 in amino acids: CASSSQGDGNQPQHF. In DNA form, the CDR3 reads TGTGCCAGCAGCTCTCAGGGTGATGGAAATCAGCCCCAGCATTTT.

This clone was counted between two and nine times. The chain links TRBV5-1 to TRBJ1-1; D remains ambiguous. The CDR3 length is 14 residues. V was clipped by 2 bases and J by 11 bases, with 19 bases between them. CDR1 and CDR2 from the germline V gene are SGHRS and YFSETQ. This CDR3 reads CASSFLDFNTIAFF. The CDR3 coding sequence is TGCGCCAGCAGCTTTCTGGACTTTAACACCATCGCTTTCTTT.

The chain uses TRBV29-1 and TRBJ1-2; the D gene is possibly TRBD1 (6 bases). The CDR3 loop spans 12 amino acids. Trimming left V 5 bases short and J 4 bases short, with 11 bases between. CDR1 and CDR2 (germline): SQVTM, ANQGSEA. Here the CDR3 reads CSVKGDSYGYTF. The CDR3 region has the DNA TGCAGCGTTAAGGGGGATAGCTATGGCTACACCTTC.

The chain links TRBV5-4 to TRBJ2-6; 10 bases align to TRBD1. V trimming: 0 bases; J trimming: 0 bases; junction bases outside the gene matches: 9. CDR3 length: 20 amino acids. The germline V gene has CDR1 SGHNT and CDR2 YYREEE (reference sequence). CDR3 sequence reads: CASSLVLPRQGASGANVLTF. CDR3 in DNA: TGTGCCAGCAGCTTGGTTCTTCCCCGACAGGGGGCCTCTGGGGCCAACGTCCTGACTTTC.

The chain is built from TRBV9 and TRBJ2-3; the match to TRBD1 covers 8 bases. The J segment lost 0 bases and the V segment lost 2 bases, leaving 5 bases of the junction unmatched. This CDR3 comprises 16 residues. The germline V gene encodes CDR1 SGDLS and CDR2 YYNGEE. Here the CDR3 reads CASSVLRTGSTDTQYF. The CDR3 nucleotides are TGTGCCAGCAGCGTCTTGAGGACAGGGAGCACAGATACGCAGTATTTT.

The chain employs TRBV30 and TRBJ2-1, with TRBD2 matching over 8 bases. Trimming removed 0 bases from V and 3 bases from J; junction bases left unmatched: 7. This CDR3 comprises 16 residues. Germline V CDR1 and CDR2: GTSNPN, SVGIG (reference sequence). The CDR3 sequence is CAWSVLGSGGYNEQFF. CDR3 in DNA: TGTGCCTGGAGTGTACTTGGGAGCGGGGGCTACAATGAGCAGTTCTTC. The full variable domain, in which reference TRBV30 and TRBJ2-1 provide the parts outside the CDR3, is SQTIHQWPATLVQPVGSPLSLECTVEGTSNPNLYWYRQAAGRGLQLLFYSVGIGQISSEVPQNLSASRPQDRQFILSSKKLLLSDSGFYLCAWSVLGSGGYNEQFFGPGTRLTVL.